This T cell receptor beta chain was captured by sequencing in a study of blood T cell repertoires in COVID-19 (dated by TCRdb to the early 2020s). With regard to the full study: The collaborator samples originated in the United States, Italy and Spain and spanned the acute and convalescent phases of COVID-19. Deeply sampled blood TCRbeta repertoires from subjects exposed to, actively infected with, or recovered from COVID-19 were included in the dataset. The repertoires were made available in a free public database intended to serve as a resource for research on the immune response to SARS-CoV-2. The sample metadata nearly always contained a de-identified subject ID, COVID-19 status, age in years and sex. The samples were drawn from the first 160 participants of the ongoing ImmuneRACE study and from 1,254 subjects provided by 6 global collaborators. The material from the prospective study consisted of cDNA or gDNA derived from T cells, B-cell-depleted T cells, or PBMCs. Where HLA class I and class II types were available, the types were taken from metadata supplied by the sample provider, not from assay-based typing.

Whole blood was collected in K2EDTA tubes by collaborating institutions according to the institutions' own protocols. For TCRbeta analysis, collaborators shipped samples in one of three forms: frozen whole blood, isolated PBMCs, or DNA extracted from either of those sample types. To note about this clone: Its antigen is still unknown. No much larger clone exists at a distance of one base, and base qualities are not known.

Results and caveats for the whole study, not just this receptor: How much clinical and demographic metadata was included differed by source and by participant, and the metadata was provided uncurated.

TCRbeta CDR3 regions were amplified from genomic DNA by means of the immunoSEQ Assay, a bias-controlled multiplex PCR. The published analysis was carried out like this. The number of nucleated cells in each sample was estimated by amplification of reference gene primers within the assay. To quantify the absolute abundance of each unique TCRbeta CDR3 rearrangement, sequence reads were collapsed and filtered. For each sample, productive Simpson clonality was calculated by taking the square root of Simpson's diversity index across productive rearrangements. In TCRdb, the immuneACCESS table is reduced to in-frame sequences with V and J assigned. These tables do not hold every clone; where another copy was compared, an unresolved V gene accounts for under half, and the others remain unexplained. V, J and clone size reflect that table, while D and trimming were determined from the DNA. The sample table records over 130,000 clones; about four fifths of these occur just once. The ten largest account for 2.2% of the sample.

Sample: peripheral blood. The TCR was taken from a man between 70 and 80 years old with acute or convalescent COVID-19.

CDR3 loop: CASSQDRSVGRQYF. The nucleotide sequence is given as TGCGCCAGCAGCCAAGATCGCTCTGTAGGGAGGCAGTACTTC. The chain is encoded by TRBV4-1 joined to TRBJ2-7, and perhaps TRBD2 as D gene, on 5 matching bases. The CDR3 spans 14 residues, from the cysteine through the phenylalanine. The read is trimmed to its CDR3 DNA, 42 bases read in frame from base 1. V is pared back by 0 bases and J by 9 bases, with 15 bases lying between the germline termini. From the germline V gene, CDR1 is MGHRA and CDR2 is YSYEKL.